This record covers a single T cell receptor beta chain. The source of the sample is a study of blood T cell repertoires in COVID-19. Authors' analysis steps: Amplifying reference gene primers gave estimates of nucleated cell counts. TCRdb keeps only in-frame clones here, not all; method: immunoSEQ multiplex PCR. Clone size and the V and J calls come from that table; the DNA yielded D and trimming. This table holds fewer than 500,000 clones, 70% to 90% found once. V shed 7 bases and J 3 bases; nucleotides not matched to a gene: 5. The CDR3 loop spans 14 amino acids. Germline CDR1 and CDR2: LNHDA and SQIVND (reference sequence). Enrollees, about 18 to 90 years old, lived in around 23 US areas.

The sequenced material came from PBMCs or T cells enriched from blood (not recorded which). The sequence came from a woman aged 25 to 39 with acute COVID-19. The chain combines TRBV19 with TRBJ1-5, with TRBD1 matching over 8 bases. The CDR3 here is CASKVTGDNQPQHF. As DNA, the CDR3 is TGTGCCAGTAAGGTGACAGGGGACAATCAGCCCCAGCATTTT.